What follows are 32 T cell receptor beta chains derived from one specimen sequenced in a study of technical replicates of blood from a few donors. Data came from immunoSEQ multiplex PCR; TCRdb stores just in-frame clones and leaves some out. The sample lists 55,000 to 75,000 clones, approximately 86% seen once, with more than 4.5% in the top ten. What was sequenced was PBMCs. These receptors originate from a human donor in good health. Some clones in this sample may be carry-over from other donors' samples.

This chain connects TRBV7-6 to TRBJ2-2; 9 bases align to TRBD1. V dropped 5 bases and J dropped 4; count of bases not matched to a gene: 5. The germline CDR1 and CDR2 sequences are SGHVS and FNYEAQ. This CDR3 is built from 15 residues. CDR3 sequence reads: CASSPGTGSTGELFF. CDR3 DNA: TGTGCCAGCAGCCCCGGGACAGGGAGCACCGGGGAGCTGTTTTTT.

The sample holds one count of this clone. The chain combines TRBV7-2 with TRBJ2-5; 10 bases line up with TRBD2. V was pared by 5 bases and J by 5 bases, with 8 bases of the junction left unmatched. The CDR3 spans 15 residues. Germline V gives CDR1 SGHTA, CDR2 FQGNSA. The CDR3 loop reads CASSPSGGAGETQYF. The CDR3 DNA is TGTGCCAGCAGCCCCAGCGGGGGGGCCGGGGAGACCCAGTACTTC.

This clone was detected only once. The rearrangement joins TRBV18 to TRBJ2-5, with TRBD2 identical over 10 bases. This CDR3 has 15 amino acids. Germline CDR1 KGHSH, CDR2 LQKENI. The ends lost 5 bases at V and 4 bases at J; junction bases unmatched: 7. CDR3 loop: CASSTSGEVRETQYF. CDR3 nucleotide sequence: TGTGCCAGCTCAACTAGCGGGGAGGTCCGAGAGACCCAGTACTTC.

The CDR3 DNA reads as TGTGCCACAGGCTTAGTTGGGACTGTAAACACAGATACGCAGTATTTT. It translates to CATGLVGTVNTDTQYF. This chain connects TRBV2 to TRBJ2-3; TRBD2 is a possible D gene (6 bases). The CDR3 spans 16 residues. Looked up from germline, CDR1 is SNHLY and CDR2 is FYNNEI. V was shortened by 10 bases and J by 2 bases, with 22 bases between the two germline ends.

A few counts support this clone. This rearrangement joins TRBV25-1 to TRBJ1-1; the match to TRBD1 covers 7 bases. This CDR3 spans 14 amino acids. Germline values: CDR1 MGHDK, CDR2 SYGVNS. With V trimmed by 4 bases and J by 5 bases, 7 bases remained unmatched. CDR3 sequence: CASSVSQGPTEAFF. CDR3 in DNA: TGTGCCAGCAGTGTATCACAGGGGCCGACTGAAGCTTTCTTT.

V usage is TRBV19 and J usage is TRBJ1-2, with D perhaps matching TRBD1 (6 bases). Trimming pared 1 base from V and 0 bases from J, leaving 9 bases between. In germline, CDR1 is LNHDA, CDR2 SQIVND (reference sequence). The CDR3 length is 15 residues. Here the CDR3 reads CASSIVDRTNYGYTF. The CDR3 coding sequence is TGTGCCAGTAGTATAGTCGACAGGACTAACTATGGCTACACCTTC.

Here the CDR3 reads CASSDRGPNQPQHF. The CDR3 DNA reads TGTGCCAGCAGTGACAGGGGGCCGAATCAGCCCCAGCATTTT. V and J are TRBV6-1 and TRBJ1-5, with TRBD1 matching over 8 bases. V was pared by 3 bases and J by 4 bases, with 2 bases of the junction left unmatched. CDR1 and CDR2 (germline): MNHNS, SASEGT. This CDR3 is 14 amino acids long.

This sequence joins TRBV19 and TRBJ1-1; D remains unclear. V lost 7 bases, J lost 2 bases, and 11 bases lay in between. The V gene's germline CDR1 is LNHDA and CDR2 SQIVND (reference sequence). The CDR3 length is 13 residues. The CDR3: CASNRQRNTEAFF. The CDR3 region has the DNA TGTGCCAGTAACCGTCAGCGTAACACTGAAGCTTTCTTT.

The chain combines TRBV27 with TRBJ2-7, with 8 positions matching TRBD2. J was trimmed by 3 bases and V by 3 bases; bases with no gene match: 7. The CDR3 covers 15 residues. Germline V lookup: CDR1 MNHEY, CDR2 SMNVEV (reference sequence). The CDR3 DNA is TGTGCCAGCAGTTTCTCGGCGGGGGGCTTCTACGAGCAGTACTTC. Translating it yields CASSFSAGGFYEQYF.

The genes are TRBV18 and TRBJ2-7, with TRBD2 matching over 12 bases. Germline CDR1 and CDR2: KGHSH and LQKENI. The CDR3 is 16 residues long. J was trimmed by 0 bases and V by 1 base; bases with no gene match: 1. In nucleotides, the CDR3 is TGTGCCAGCTCACCACAGACTAGCGGGGGCTCCTACGAGCAGTACTTC. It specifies CASSPQTSGGSYEQYF.

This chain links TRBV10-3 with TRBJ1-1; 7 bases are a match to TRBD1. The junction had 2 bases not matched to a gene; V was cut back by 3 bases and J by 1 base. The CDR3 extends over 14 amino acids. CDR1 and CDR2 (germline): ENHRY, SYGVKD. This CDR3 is CAISDRTGNTEAFF. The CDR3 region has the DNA TGTGCCATCAGTGACCGGACAGGGAACACTGAAGCTTTCTTT.

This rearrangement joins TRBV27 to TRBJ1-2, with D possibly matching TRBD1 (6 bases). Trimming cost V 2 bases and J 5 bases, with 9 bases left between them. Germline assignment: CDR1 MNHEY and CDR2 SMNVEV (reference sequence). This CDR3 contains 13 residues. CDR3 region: CASSLTGSYGYTF. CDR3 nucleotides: TGTGCCAGCAGTTTAACAGGGTCATATGGCTACACCTTC.

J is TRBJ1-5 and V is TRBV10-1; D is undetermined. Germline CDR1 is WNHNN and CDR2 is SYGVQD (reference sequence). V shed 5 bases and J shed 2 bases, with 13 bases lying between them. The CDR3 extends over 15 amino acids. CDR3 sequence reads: CASSRSEGCNQPQHF. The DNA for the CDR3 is TGCGCCAGCAGTCGGTCGGAGGGCTGCAATCAGCCCCAGCATTTT.

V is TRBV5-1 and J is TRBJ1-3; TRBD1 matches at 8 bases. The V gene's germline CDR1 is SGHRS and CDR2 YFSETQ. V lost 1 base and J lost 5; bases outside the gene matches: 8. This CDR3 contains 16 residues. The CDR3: CASSLSGGLSRNTIYF. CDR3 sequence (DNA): TGCGCCAGCAGCTTGTCAGGGGGCCTGTCTAGAAACACCATATATTTT.

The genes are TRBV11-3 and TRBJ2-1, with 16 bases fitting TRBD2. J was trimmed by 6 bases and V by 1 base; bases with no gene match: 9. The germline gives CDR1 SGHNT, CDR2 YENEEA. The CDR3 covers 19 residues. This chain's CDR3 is CASSLAPGTSGRDGNEQFF. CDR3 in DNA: TGTGCCAGCAGCTTAGCGCCCGGGACTAGCGGGAGGGACGGCAATGAGCAGTTCTTC. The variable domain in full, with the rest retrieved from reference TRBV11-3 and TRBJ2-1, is EAGVVQSPRYKIIEKKQPVAFWCNPISGHNTLYWYLQNLGQGPELLIRYENEEAVDDSQLPKDRFSAERLKGVDSTLKIQPAELGDSAVYLCASSLAPGTSGRDGNEQFFGPGTRLTVL.

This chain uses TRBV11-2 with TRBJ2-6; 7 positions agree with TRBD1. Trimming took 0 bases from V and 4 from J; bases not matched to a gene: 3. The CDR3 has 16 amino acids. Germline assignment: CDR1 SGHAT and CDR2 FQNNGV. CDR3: CASSLDQGVGANVLTF. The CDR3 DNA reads TGTGCCAGCAGCTTAGATCAGGGGGTAGGGGCCAACGTCCTGACTTTC.

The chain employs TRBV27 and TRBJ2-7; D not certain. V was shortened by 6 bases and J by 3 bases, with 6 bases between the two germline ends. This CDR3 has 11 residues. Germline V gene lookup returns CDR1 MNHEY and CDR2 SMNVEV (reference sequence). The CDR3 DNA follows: TGTGCCAGCAGCGCGAACTACGAGCAGTACTTC. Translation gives CASSANYEQYF.

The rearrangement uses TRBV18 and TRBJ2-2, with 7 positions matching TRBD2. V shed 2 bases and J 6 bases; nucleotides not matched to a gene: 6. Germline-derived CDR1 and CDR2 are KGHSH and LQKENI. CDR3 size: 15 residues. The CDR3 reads CASSPGLGSPGELFF. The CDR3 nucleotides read TGTGCCAGCTCACCAGGACTAGGCTCACCCGGGGAGCTGTTTTTT. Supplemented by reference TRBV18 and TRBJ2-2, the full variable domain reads NAGVMQNPRHLVRRRGQEARLRCSPMKGHSHVYWYRQLPEEGLKFMVYLQKENIIDESGMPKERFSAEFPKEGPSILRIQQVVRGDSAAYFCASSPGLGSPGELFFGEGSRLTVL.

CDR3 sequence reads: CASSVAGSTDTQYF. CDR3 DNA: TGTGCCAGCAGCGTAGCGGGGTCCACAGATACGCAGTATTTT. The rearrangement uses TRBV5-4 and TRBJ2-3; 8 bases are shared with TRBD2. CDR1 is SGHNT, CDR2 YYREEE, per germline (reference sequence). The J segment lost 2 bases and the V segment lost 4 bases, leaving 3 bases of the junction unmatched. The CDR3 sequence is 14 residues long.

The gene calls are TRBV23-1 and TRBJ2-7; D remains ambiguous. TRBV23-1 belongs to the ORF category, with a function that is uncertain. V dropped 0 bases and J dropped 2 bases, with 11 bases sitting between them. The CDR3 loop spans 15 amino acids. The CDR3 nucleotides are TGCGCCAGCAGTCAATCGAACATTCCCCCCTACGAGCAGTACTTC. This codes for CASSQSNIPPYEQYF.

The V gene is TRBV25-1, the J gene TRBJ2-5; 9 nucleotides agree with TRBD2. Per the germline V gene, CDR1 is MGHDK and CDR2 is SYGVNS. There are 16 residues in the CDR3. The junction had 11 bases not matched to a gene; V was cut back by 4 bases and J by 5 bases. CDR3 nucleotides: TGTGCCAGCAGTGCCCTACTACTAGCGGGTGGGGAGACCCAGTACTTC. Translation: CASSALLLAGGETQYF.

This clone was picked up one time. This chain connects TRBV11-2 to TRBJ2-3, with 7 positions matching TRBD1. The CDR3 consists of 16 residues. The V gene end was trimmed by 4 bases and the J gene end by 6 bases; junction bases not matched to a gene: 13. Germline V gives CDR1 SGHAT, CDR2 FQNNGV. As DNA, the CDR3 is TGTGCCAGCAGCTCGCAGGGACAGCCCGGAGTGGATACGCAGTATTTT. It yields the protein CASSSQGQPGVDTQYF. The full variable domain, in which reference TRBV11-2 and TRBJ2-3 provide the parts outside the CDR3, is EAGVAQSPRYKIIEKRQSVAFWCNPISGHATLYWYQQILGQGPKLLIQFQNNGVVDDSQLPKDRFSAERLKGVDSTLKIQPAKLEDSAVYLCASSSQGQPGVDTQYFGPGTRLTVL.

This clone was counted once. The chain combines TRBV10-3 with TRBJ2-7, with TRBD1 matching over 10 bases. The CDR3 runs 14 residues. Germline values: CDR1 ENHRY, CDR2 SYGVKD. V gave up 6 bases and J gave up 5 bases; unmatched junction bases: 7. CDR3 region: CAIRMGQGFDEQYF. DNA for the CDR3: TGTGCCATCAGGATGGGACAGGGGTTCGACGAGCAGTACTTC.

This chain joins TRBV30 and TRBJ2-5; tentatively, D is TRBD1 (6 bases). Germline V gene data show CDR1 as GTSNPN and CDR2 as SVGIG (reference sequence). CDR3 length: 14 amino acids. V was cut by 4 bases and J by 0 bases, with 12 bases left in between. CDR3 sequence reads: CAWTSTGYQETQYF. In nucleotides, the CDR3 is TGTGCCTGGACCAGTACAGGGTACCAAGAGACCCAGTACTTC.

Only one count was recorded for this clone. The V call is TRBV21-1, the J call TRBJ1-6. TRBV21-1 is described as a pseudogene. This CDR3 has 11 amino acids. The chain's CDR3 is CASSEGSPLHF. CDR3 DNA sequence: TGTGCCAGCAGTGAGGGTTCACCCCTCCACTTT.

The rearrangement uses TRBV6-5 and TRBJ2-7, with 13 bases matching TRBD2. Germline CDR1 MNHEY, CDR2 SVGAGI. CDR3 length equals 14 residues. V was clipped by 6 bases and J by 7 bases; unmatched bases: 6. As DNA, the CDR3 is TGTGCCAGCAGAGCAACTAGCGGGAGGGGTGAGCAGTACTTC. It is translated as CASRATSGRGEQYF.

The CDR3 nucleotides are TGCGCCAGCAGAAACCCCCGACTAGCGGTCCACAATGAGCAGTTCTTC. Amino acid sequence: CASRNPRLAVHNEQFF. The chain couples TRBV5-1 to TRBJ2-1; 9 bases are shared with TRBD2. The junction had 11 bases not matched to a gene; V was cut back by 5 bases and J by 5 bases. This CDR3 has 16 amino acids. CDR1 is SGHRS, CDR2 YFSETQ, per germline. The full variable domain, rest sourced from reference TRBV5-1 and TRBJ2-1, is KAGVTQTPRYLIKTRGQQVTLSCSPISGHRSVSWYQQTPGQGLQFLFEYFSETQRNKGNFPGRFSGRQFSNSRSEMNVSTLELGDSALYLCASRNPRLAVHNEQFFGPGTRLTVL.

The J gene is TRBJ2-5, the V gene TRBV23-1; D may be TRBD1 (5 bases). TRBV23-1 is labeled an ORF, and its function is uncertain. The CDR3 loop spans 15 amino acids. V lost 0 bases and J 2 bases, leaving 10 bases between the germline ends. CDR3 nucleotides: TGCGCCAGCAGTCAATCGAACAGGCCGCAAGAGACCCAGTACTTC. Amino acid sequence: CASSQSNRPQETQYF.

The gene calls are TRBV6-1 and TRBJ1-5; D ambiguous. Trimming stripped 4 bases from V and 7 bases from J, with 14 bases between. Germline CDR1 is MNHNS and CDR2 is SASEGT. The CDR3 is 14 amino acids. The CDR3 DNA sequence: TGTGCCAGCAGTGTAAGAGGGTTCGAACAGCCCCAGCATTTT. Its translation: CASSVRGFEQPQHF.

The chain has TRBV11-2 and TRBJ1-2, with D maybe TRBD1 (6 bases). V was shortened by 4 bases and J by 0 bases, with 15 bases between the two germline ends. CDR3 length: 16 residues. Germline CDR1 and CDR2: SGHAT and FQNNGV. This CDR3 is CASSSPRDTANYGYTF. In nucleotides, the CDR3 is TGTGCCAGCAGCTCCCCCCGGGACACCGCTAACTATGGCTACACCTTC.

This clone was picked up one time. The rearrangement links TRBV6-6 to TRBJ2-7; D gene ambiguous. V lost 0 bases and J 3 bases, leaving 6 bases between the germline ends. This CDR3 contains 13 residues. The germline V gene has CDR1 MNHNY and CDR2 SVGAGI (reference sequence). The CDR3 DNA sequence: TGTGCCAGCAGTTACTCTCAGGACTACGAGCAGTACTTC. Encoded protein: CASSYSQDYEQYF.

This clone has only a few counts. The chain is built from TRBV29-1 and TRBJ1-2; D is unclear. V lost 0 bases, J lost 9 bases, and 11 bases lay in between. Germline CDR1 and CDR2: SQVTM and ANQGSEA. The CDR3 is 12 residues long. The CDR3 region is CSVEDSGVRYTF. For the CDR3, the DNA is TGCAGCGTTGAAGATAGCGGGGTACGCTACACCTTC.